One and the same sample provided the 15 T cell receptor beta chains below, sequenced in a study of T cell responses to AZD1222 COVID-19 vaccine. Only in-frame clones appear in the TCRdb table, and some are missing; sequencing was by immunoSEQ multiplex PCR. The profile shows tens of thousands of clones, roughly 83% of them singletons. Here the sequenced sample was peripheral blood, taken on day 0 of AZD1222 vaccination. All receptors derive from an adult in good health.

V and J are TRBV5-1 and TRBJ2-7; a weak D match, TRBD2 (6 bases). Germline assignment: CDR1 SGHRS and CDR2 YFSETQ. Trimming cost V 1 base and J 2 bases, with 10 bases left between them. The CDR3 has 14 residues. Here the CDR3 reads CASSLQEGPYEQYF. The CDR3 DNA reads as TGCGCCAGCAGCTTGCAGGAGGGCCCCTACGAGCAGTACTTC.

V usage is TRBV7-7 and J usage is TRBJ1-5; 7 bases fit TRBD1. The germline V gene has CDR1 SSHAT and CDR2 FNYEAQ (reference sequence). The CDR3 has 15 residues. Trimming cost V 5 bases and J 8 bases; bases outside gene matches: 12. CDR3 DNA sequence: TGTGCCAGCAGCCCTGGGACAGACCCGAATGAGCCCCAGCATTTT. Translation gives CASSPGTDPNEPQHF.

The chain is built from TRBV29-1 and TRBJ2-2; D unresolved. Trimming shortened V by 5 bases and J by 4 bases, and 14 bases separated the two germline ends. Per germline, CDR1 SQVTM and CDR2 ANQGSEA. CDR3 length: 14 residues. The CDR3 DNA is TGCAGCGTTTGGCTAGTTAGCAGCACCGGGGAGCTGTTTTTT. Its protein product is CSVWLVSSTGELFF.

This clone showed up just a few times. The chain has TRBV12-5 and TRBJ2-7; D is unresolved. Germline CDR1 and CDR2: LGHNT and FRNRAP. This CDR3 comprises 13 residues. The germline V and J ends were trimmed by 1 base and 6 bases, with 10 bases remaining between them. CDR3 sequence (DNA): TGTGCTAGTGGTTTGGAAGACATGAGCGAGCAGTACTTC. Residues: CASGLEDMSEQYF.

The V gene is TRBV6-2 or TRBV6-3, the J gene TRBJ2-2, with TRBD2 identical over 10 bases. CDR3 length: 20 residues. Germline V gives CDR1 MNHEY, CDR2 SVGEGT. Losses at the gene ends were 6 bases for V and 3 bases for J; bases not matched to a gene: 19. The CDR3 sequence is CASSFRASGRASIDTGELFF. CDR3 DNA sequence: TGTGCCAGCAGCTTCCGTGCGAGCGGGAGGGCCTCGATCGACACCGGGGAGCTGTTTTTT.

CDR3 sequence: CASSVNSGRNTGELFF. CDR3 nucleotide sequence: TGCGCCAGCAGTGTTAATAGCGGGAGGAACACCGGGGAGCTGTTTTTT. The J gene is TRBJ2-2, the V gene TRBV10-2; 9 bases are shared with TRBD2. The CDR3 is made up of 16 amino acids. Germline assignment: CDR1 WSHSY and CDR2 SAAADI. The trim removed 4 bases at V and 1 base at J, leaving 4 bases unmatched.

This chain links TRBV28 with TRBJ1-5, with D hard to call. With 8 bases removed from V and 1 base from J, the gap between germline ends came to 6 bases. This CDR3 contains 12 residues. CDR1 is MDHEN, CDR2 SYDVKM, per germline. For the CDR3, the DNA is TGTGCCAGCGAGGAAAGCAATCAGCCCCAGCATTTT. It is translated as CASEESNQPQHF.

This chain links TRBV11-2 with TRBJ2-7, with 9 bases that match TRBD1. Germline-derived CDR1 and CDR2 are SGHAT and FQNNGV. Trimming cost V 3 bases and J 7 bases; bases outside gene matches: 10. The CDR3 totals 15 residues. In nucleotides, the CDR3 is TGTGCCAGCAGCTTGTCGGGACAGGGCTCGCGGGAGCAGTACTTC. Encoded protein: CASSLSGQGSREQYF.

This clone ranks as medium-sized. This sequence joins TRBV5-1 and TRBJ2-7, with TRBD2 identical over 10 bases. Germline V gene data show CDR1 as SGHRS and CDR2 as YFSETQ. V shed 2 bases, J shed 2 bases, and the junction held 4 bases outside the gene matches. This CDR3 is 15 amino acids long. CDR3 in DNA: TGCGCCAGCAGCTTCTCTAGCGGGAGAACCTACGAGCAGTACTTC. Encoded protein: CASSFSSGRTYEQYF.

The chain joins TRBV19 to TRBJ2-7, with 10 bases that match TRBD1. Trimming at V came to 0 bases and at J to 0 bases, leaving 2 bases not matched to a gene. The CDR3 has 16 amino acids. Germline V gene sequence: CDR1 LNHDA, CDR2 SQIVND (reference sequence). CDR3 coding DNA: TGTGCCAGTAGTATAGACCGGGACAGGGGCTCCTACGAGCAGTACTTC. Translated, it gives CASSIDRDRGSYEQYF.

The rearrangement joins TRBV10-3 to TRBJ1-6, with 8 positions matching TRBD1. The V and J ends lost 9 bases and 5 bases, in that order; junction bases with no gene match: 3. This CDR3 contains 13 residues. CDR1 and CDR2 from the germline V gene are ENHRY and SYGVKD. The CDR3 here is CAIQGADNSPLHF. The CDR3 DNA reads as TGTGCCATTCAGGGGGCCGATAATTCACCCCTCCACTTT.

The gene calls are TRBV10-2 and TRBJ2-5; D not certain. The V gene's germline CDR1 is WSHSY and CDR2 SAAADI. Trimming removed 2 bases at V and 7 bases at J, with 14 bases between. The CDR3 runs to 14 residues. CDR3 region: CASSETLRSGTQYF. The DNA for the CDR3 is TGCGCCAGCAGTGAGACTTTGCGGAGTGGGACCCAGTACTTC.

The chain uses TRBV5-4 and TRBJ1-6, with D perhaps matching TRBD1 (5 bases). Deletions cut 4 bases from V and 9 bases from J, with 11 bases between. Germline V gene lookup returns CDR1 SGHNT and CDR2 YYREEE (reference sequence). CDR3 length: 13 amino acids. The CDR3 sequence: CASSPRQTSPLHF. The CDR3 nucleotides are TGTGCCAGCAGCCCCAGACAGACTTCACCCCTCCACTTT.

The chain couples TRBV7-9 to TRBJ1-4, with 8 bases matching TRBD1. The CDR3 is made up of 15 amino acids. V gave up 4 bases and J gave up 4 bases; unmatched junction bases: 5. CDR1 and CDR2 from the germline V gene are SEHNR and FQNEAQ (reference sequence). The chain's CDR3 is CASSWDRSNNEKLFF. In DNA, the CDR3 is TGTGCCAGCAGCTGGGACAGGTCGAATAATGAAAAACTGTTTTTT.

The chain employs TRBV11-2 and TRBJ2-5; TRBD1 aligns across 7 bases. V dropped 5 bases and J dropped 1; count of bases not matched to a gene: 7. The germline gives CDR1 SGHAT, CDR2 FQNNGV. This CDR3 spans 15 amino acids. The CDR3 reads CASSPNRGLQETQYF. CDR3 in DNA: TGTGCCAGCAGCCCGAACAGGGGCCTCCAAGAGACCCAGTACTTC.